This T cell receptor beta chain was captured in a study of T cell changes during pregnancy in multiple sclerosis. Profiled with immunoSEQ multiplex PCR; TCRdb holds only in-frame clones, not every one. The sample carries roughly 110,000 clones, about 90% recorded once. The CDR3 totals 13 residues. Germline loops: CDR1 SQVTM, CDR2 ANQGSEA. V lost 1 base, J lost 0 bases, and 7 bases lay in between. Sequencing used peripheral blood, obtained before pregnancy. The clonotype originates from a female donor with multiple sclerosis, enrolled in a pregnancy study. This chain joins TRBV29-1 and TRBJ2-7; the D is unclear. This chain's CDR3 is CSVEGQSSYEQYF. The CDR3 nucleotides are TGCAGCGTTGAAGGGCAGTCCTCCTACGAGCAGTACTTC.